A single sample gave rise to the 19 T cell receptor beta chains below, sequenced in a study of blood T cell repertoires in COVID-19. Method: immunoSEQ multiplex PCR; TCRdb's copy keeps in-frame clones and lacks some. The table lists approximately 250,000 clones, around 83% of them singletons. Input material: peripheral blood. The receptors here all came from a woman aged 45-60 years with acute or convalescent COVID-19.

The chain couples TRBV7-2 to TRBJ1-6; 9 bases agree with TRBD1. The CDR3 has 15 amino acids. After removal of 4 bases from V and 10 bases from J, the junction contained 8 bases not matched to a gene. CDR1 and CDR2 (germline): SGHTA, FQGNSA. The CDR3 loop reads CASSWGQGEGSPLHF. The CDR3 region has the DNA TGTGCCAGCAGCTGGGGACAGGGAGAGGGATCACCCCTCCACTTT. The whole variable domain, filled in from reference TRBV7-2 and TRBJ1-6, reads GAGVSQSPSNKVTEKGKDVELRCDPISGHTALYWYRQSLGQGLEFLIYFQGNSAPDKSGLPSDRFSAERTGGSVSTLTIQRTQQEDSAVYLCASSWGQGEGSPLHFGNGTRLTVT.

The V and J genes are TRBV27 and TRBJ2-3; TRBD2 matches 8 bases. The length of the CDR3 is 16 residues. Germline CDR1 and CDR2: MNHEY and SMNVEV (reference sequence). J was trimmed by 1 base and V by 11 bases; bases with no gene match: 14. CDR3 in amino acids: CAVLVRGGQRTDTQYF. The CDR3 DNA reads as TGTGCCGTCCTAGTCCGGGGGGGTCAGCGCACAGATACGCAGTATTTT.

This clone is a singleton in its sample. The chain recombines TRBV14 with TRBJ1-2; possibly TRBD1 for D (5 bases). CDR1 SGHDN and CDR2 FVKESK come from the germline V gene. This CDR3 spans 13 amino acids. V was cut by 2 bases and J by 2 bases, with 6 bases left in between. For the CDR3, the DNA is TGTGCCAGCAGCCAACAGGGAAACTATGGCTACACCTTC. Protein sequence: CASSQQGNYGYTF.

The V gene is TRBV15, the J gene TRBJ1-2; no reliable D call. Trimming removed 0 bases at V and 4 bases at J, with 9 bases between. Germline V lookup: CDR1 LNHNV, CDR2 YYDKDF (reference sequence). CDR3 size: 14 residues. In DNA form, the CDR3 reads TGTGCCACCAGCAGAGATCGGGGTTTCTATGGCTACACCTTC. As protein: CATSRDRGFYGYTF.

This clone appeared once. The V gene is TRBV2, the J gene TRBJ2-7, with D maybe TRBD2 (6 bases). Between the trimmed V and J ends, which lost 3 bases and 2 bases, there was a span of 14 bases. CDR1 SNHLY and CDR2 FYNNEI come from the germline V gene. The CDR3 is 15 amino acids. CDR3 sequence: CASSDGLALTYEQYF. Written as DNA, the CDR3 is TGTGCCAGCAGTGATGGGCTAGCGCTTACCTACGAGCAGTACTTC. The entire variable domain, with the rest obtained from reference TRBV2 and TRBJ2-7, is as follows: EPEVTQTPSHQVTQMGQEVILRCVPISNHLYFYWYRQILGQKVEFLVSFYNNEISEKSEIFDDQFSVERPDGSNFTLKIRSTKLEDSAMYFCASSDGLALTYEQYFGPGTRLTVT.

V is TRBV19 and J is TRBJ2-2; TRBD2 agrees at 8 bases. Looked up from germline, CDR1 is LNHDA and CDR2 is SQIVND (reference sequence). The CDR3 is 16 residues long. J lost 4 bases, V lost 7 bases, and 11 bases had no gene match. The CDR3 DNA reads TGTGCCAGTACCCCCCCCTACGGGAGGGGCACCGGGGAGCTGTTTTTT. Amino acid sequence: CASTPPYGRGTGELFF.

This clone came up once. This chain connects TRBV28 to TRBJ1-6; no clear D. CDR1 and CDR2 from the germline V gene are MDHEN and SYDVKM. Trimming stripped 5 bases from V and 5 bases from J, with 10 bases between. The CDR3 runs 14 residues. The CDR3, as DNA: TGTGCCAGCAGTCCCGACGGGGATAATTCACCCCTCCACTTT. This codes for CASSPDGDNSPLHF.

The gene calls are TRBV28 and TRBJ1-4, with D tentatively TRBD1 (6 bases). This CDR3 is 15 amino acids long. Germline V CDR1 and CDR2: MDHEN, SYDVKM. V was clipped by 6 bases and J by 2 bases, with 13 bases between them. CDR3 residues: CASRSQGSTNEKLFF. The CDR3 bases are TGTGCCAGCAGGTCACAGGGATCCACTAATGAAAAACTGTTTTTT.

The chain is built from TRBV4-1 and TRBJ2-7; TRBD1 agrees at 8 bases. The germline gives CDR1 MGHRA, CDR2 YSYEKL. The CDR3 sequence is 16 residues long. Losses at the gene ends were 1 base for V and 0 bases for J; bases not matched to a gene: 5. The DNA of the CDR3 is TGCGCCAGCAGCCAAGGAGCCGGGACAGGCTCCTACGAGCAGTACTTC. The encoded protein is CASSQGAGTGSYEQYF.

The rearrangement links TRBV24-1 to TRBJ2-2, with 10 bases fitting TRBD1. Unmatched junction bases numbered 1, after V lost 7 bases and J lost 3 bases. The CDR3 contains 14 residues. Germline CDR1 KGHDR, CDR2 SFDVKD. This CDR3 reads CATRGQGDTGELFF. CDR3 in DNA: TGTGCCACCAGAGGACAGGGGGACACCGGGGAGCTGTTTTTT.

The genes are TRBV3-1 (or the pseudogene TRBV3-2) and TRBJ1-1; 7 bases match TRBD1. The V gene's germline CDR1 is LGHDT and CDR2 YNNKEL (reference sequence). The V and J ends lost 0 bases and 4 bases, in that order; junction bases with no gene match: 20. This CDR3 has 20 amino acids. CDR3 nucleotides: TGTGCCAGCAGCCAAGATTCCTGGTATCGATTTGACAGGGTGGGCACTGAAGCTTTCTTT. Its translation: CASSQDSWYRFDRVGTEAFF.

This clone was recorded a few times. For the CDR3, the DNA is TGTGCCAGCAGCTTGGAGCAGGGAAGCTCCTATAATTCACCCCTCCACTTT. Residues: CASSLEQGSSYNSPLHF. This chain uses TRBV5-5 with TRBJ1-6, with D possibly being TRBD1 (5 bases). Germline V gives CDR1 SGHKS, CDR2 YYEKEE (reference sequence). There are 17 residues in the CDR3. Trimming shortened V by 0 bases and J by 0 bases, and 10 bases separated the two germline ends.

The CDR3 region is CASSLSRGYEQYF. Written as DNA, the CDR3 is TGTGCCAGCAGCTTATCCCGGGGGTACGAGCAGTACTTC. J is TRBJ2-7 and V is TRBV11-3; the D gene is possibly TRBD2 (6 bases). V lost 2 bases and J lost 4, with 9 bases in between. Germline V lookup: CDR1 SGHNT, CDR2 YENEEA. There are 13 residues in the CDR3.

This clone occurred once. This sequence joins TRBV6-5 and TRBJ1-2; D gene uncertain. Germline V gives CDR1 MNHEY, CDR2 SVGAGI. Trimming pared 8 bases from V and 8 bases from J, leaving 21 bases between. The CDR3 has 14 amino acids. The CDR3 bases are TGTGCCAGCCGCGTCTCTGACACTAGCCCCGGCTACACCTTC. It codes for CASRVSDTSPGYTF.

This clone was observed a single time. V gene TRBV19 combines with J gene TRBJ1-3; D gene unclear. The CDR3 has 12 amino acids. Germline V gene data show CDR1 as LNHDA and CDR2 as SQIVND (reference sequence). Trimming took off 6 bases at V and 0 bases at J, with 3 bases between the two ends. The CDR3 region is CASSNSGNTIYF. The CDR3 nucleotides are TGTGCCAGTAGCAACTCTGGAAACACCATATATTTT.

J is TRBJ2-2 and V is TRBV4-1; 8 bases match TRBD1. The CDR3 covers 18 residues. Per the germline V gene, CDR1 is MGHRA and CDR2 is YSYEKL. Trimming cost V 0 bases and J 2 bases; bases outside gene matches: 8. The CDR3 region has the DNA TGCGCCAGCAGCCAAGAGGGACCAGGGACAGGTAACACCGGGGAGCTGTTTTTT. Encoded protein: CASSQEGPGTGNTGELFF.

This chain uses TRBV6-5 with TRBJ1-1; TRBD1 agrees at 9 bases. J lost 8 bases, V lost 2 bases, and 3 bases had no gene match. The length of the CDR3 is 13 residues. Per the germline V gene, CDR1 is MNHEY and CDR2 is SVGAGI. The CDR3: CASSYDRGTEAFF. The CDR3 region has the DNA TGTGCCAGCAGTTACGACAGGGGGACGGAAGCTTTCTTT.

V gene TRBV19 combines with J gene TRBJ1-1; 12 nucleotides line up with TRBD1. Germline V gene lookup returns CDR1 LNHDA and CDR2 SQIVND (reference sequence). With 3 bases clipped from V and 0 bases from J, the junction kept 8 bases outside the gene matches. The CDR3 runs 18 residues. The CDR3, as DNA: TGTGCCAGTAGTATTCTCGGGACAGGGGGCACCATGAACACTGAAGCTTTCTTT. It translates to CASSILGTGGTMNTEAFF. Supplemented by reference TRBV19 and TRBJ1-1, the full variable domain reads DGGITQSPKYLFRKEGQNVTLSCEQNLNHDAMYWYRQDPGQGLRLIYYSQIVNDFQKGDIAEGYSVSREKKESFPLTVTSAQKNPTAFYLCASSILGTGGTMNTEAFFGQGTRLTVV.

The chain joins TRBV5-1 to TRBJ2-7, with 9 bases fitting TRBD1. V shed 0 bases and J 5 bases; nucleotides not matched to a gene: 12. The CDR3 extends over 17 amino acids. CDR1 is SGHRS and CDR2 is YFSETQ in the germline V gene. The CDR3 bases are TGCGCCAGCAGCTTGGCTACAGGGGGCGCCTCGAATGACGAGCAGTACTTC. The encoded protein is CASSLATGGASNDEQYF.